This is a list of T cell receptor beta chains from one sample in a study of OX40 agonist ivuxolimab in advanced cancers. Using immunoSEQ multiplex PCR, the repertoire was profiled, and TCRdb retains in-frame clones only, with some absent. The sample holds tens of thousands of clones, approximately 94% seen once. The source was CD4+ or CD8+ T cells sorted from blood, collected in a trial of the OX40 agonist ivuxolimab. The receptors here all came from an adult with an advanced solid tumor such as melanoma, head and neck, liver or kidney cancer. The CDR3 runs from the conserved cysteine through the conserved F or W. The D gene is left open where the match is weak. Clone size appears in some rows only: once, few, many, or a class for an expanded clone.

D	V	J	size	CDR3	DNA
-	TRBV9	TRBJ2-3	-	CASSVGGDTQYF	TGTGCCAGCAGCGTAGGCGGGGATACGCAGTATTTT
-	TRBV28	TRBJ1-3	-	CASSLSGGSGNTIYF	TGTGCCAGCAGTTTATCGGGGGGGTCTGGAAACACCATATATTTT
-	TRBV4-1	TRBJ2-7	-	CASSQERRDTLDEQYF	TGCGCCAGCAGCCAAGAGAGGCGTGATACCCTCGACGAGCAGTACTTC
-	TRBV30	TRBJ1-5	few	CAWSFEGGQPQHF	TGTGCCTGGAGTTTTGAGGGGGGTCAGCCCCAGCATTTT
-	TRBV10-1	TRBJ2-7	-	CASSEEDGTYEQYF	TGCGCCAGCAGTGAGGAGGACGGTACCTACGAGCAGTACTTC
-	TRBV7-2	TRBJ2-7	once	CASSDGPSGEQYF	TGTGCCAGCAGCGACGGCCCCTCCGGGGAGCAGTACTTC
-	TRBV6-1	TRBJ2-4	once	CASSEVGYRWGEAKNIQYF	TGTGCCAGCAGTGAAGTGGGGTACAGGTGGGGTGAAGCCAAAAACATTCAGTACTTC
TRBD2	TRBV5-1	TRBJ2-7	-	CASSLASGSGAYEQYF	TGCGCCAGCAGCTTGGCTAGCGGGAGTGGGGCCTACGAGCAGTACTTC
-	TRBV30	TRBJ1-1	few	CAWSIDTEAFF	TGTGCCTGGTCCATTGACACTGAAGCTTTCTTT
TRBD1	TRBV7-9	TRBJ1-2	-	CASSLGQGADYGYTF	TGTGCCAGCAGCTTAGGGCAGGGGGCGGACTATGGCTACACCTTC
-	TRBV18	TRBJ1-1	-	CASSPRVEAGTEAFF	TGTGCCAGCTCACCACGGGTGGAGGCCGGAACTGAAGCTTTCTTT
-	TRBV29-1	TRBJ2-5	-	CSVRKEMETQYF	TGCAGCGTGAGAAAGGAGATGGAGACCCAGTACTTC
-	TRBV9	TRBJ2-7	-	CASSVASKTYEQYF	TGTGCCAGCAGCGTAGCTTCGAAGACCTACGAGCAGTACTTC
-	TRBV7-9	TRBJ2-3	-	CASSHPVTDTQYF	TGTGCCAGCAGCCACCCGGTCACAGATACGCAGTATTTT
-	TRBV28	TRBJ1-5	-	CASSFRGAYQPQHF	TGTGCCAGCAGTTTTCGGGGGGCATATCAGCCCCAGCATTTT
-	TRBV29-1	TRBJ1-1	few	CSVVSGNTEAFF	TGCAGCGTTGTGAGCGGGAACACTGAAGCTTTCTTT
-	TRBV5-1	TRBJ2-7	-	CASSSFGGQFEQYF	TGCGCCAGCAGTTCCTTCGGGGGGCAGTTCGAGCAGTACTTC
TRBD1	TRBV7-9	TRBJ2-3	-	CASPTGDAADTQYF	TGTGCCAGCCCAACAGGGGACGCGGCAGATACGCAGTATTTT
-	TRBV5-6	TRBJ2-3	-	CASSSRGWTDTQYF	TGTGCCAGCAGCAGTAGAGGGTGGACAGATACGCAGTATTTT
-	TRBV27	TRBJ2-7	-	CASSLSGVEQYF	TGTGCCAGCAGTTTATCAGGGGTCGAGCAGTACTTC
-	TRBV11-2	TRBJ1-2	-	CASSSKVGRNYGYTF	TGTGCCAGCAGCTCGAAAGTAGGACGGAACTATGGCTACACCTTC
-	TRBV27	TRBJ2-1	-	CASSPRRDFEQFF	TGTGCCAGCAGCCCCCGGCGGGACTTTGAGCAGTTCTTC
-	TRBV4-3	TRBJ1-2	-	CASSPWTENNYGYTF	TGCGCCAGCAGCCCCTGGACTGAAAATAACTATGGCTACACCTTC
-	TRBV11-1	TRBJ2-7	-	CASSRGAASYEQYF	TGTGCCAGCAGCCGGGGGGCAGCGTCCTACGAGCAGTACTTC
-	TRBV28	TRBJ1-5	-	CASSFGGNQPQHF	TGTGCCAGCAGTTTTGGGGGGAATCAGCCCCAGCATTTT
TRBD2	TRBV9	TRBJ2-7	-	CASSVGLAGGRDEQYF	TGTGCCAGCAGCGTAGGGCTAGCGGGAGGGCGAGACGAGCAGTACTTC
TRBD1	TRBV11-3	TRBJ2-1	-	CASSCYLFGTAREQFF	TGTGCCAGCAGCTGTTATCTGTTTGGGACAGCCCGGGAGCAGTTCTTC
TRBD2	TRBV4-3	TRBJ2-1	-	CASSQDGTSGAHNEQFF	TGCGCCAGCAGCCAAGATGGGACTAGCGGGGCCCACAATGAGCAGTTCTTC
-	TRBV28	TRBJ1-1	-	CASSLYRTVNTEAFF	TGTGCCAGCAGTTTATACCGGACGGTAAACACTGAAGCTTTCTTT
-	TRBV19	TRBJ1-2	once	CASSTQKSSPGGYTF	TGTGCCAGTAGTACCCAGAAGAGCTCTCCGGGTGGCTACACCTTC
-	TRBV27	TRBJ2-5	-	CASSLSSAWKTQYF	TGTGCCAGCAGTTTATCAAGCGCTTGGAAGACCCAGTACTTC
TRBD1	TRBV23-1	TRBJ2-2	-	CASSRGQGALTGELFF	TGCGCCAGCAGTCGAGGACAGGGGGCCTTGACCGGGGAGCTGTTTTTT
-	TRBV27	TRBJ2-7	-	CASSHLLATSYEQYF	TGTGCCAGCAGTCACCTCCTAGCGACCTCCTACGAGCAGTACTTC
-	TRBV7-2	TRBJ2-5	-	CASSLTGLVETQYF	TGTGCCAGCAGCCTTACCGGGTTGGTAGAGACCCAGTACTTC
-	TRBV6-6	TRBJ2-1	-	CASSYPGGRGYNEQFF	TGTGCCAGCAGTTACCCTGGAGGGAGGGGGTACAATGAGCAGTTCTTC
-	TRBV4-1	TRBJ2-2	-	CASSREGGMDTGELFF	TGCGCCAGCAGCCGCGAGGGGGGCATGGACACCGGGGAGCTGTTTTTT
-	TRBV5-1	TRBJ2-7	-	CASSLRGGPTYEQYF	TGCGCCAGCAGCTTGAGGGGGGGACCTACCTACGAGCAGTACTTC
-	TRBV27	TRBJ2-7	-	CASNEGLGSYEQYF	TGTGCCAGCAACGAGGGATTGGGCTCCTACGAGCAGTACTTC
-	TRBV7-9	TRBJ1-4	few	CASSLADSSSLFF	TGTGCCAGCAGCTTAGCCGACAGTAGTTCGCTGTTTTTT
-	TRBV7-8	TRBJ1-5	-	CASSFHRTVNADNQPQHF	TGTGCCAGCAGCTTTCATAGGACAGTCAACGCGGACAATCAGCCCCAGCATTTT
-	TRBV7-9	TRBJ2-7	-	CASSRRARGYEQYF	TGTGCCAGCAGCCGCCGGGCCAGGGGCTACGAGCAGTACTTC
-	TRBV28	TRBJ2-5	-	CASSLAGSLGGIETQYF	TGTGCCAGCAGTTTAGCGGGCTCCTTGGGCGGTATTGAGACCCAGTACTTC
TRBD2	TRBV7-6	TRBJ2-1	-	CASSPGGGVYRNEQFF	TGTGCCAGCAGCCCCGGGGGGGGCGTCTATCGGAATGAGCAGTTCTTC
TRBD2	TRBV7-9	TRBJ2-7	few	CAGISGSSNEQYF	TGTGCCGGCATTAGCGGGAGTTCCAACGAGCAGTACTTC
-	TRBV6-1	TRBJ2-7	-	CASSGQAGRGRCTYEQYF	TGTGCCAGCAGTGGTCAGGCGGGGCGCGGGCGATGCACCTACGAGCAGTACTTC
TRBD1	TRBV4-3	TRBJ1-4	-	CASSHTQGAGNEKLFF	TGCGCCAGCAGCCATACTCAGGGGGCTGGTAATGAAAAACTGTTTTTT
TRBD1	TRBV14	TRBJ2-1	-	CASSPRDRVDEQFF	TGTGCCAGCAGCCCCCGGGACAGGGTCGATGAGCAGTTCTTC
TRBD1	TRBV19	TRBJ2-5	-	CASSAGTGETQYF	TGTGCCAGTAGCGCCGGGACAGGGGAGACCCAGTACTTC
-	TRBV6-1	TRBJ1-5	once	CASSPRGAGNQPQHF	TGTGCCAGCAGCCCCAGGGGCGCCGGCAATCAGCCCCAGCATTTT
TRBD1	TRBV7-2	TRBJ1-5	-	CASSPGGGNQPQHF	TGTGCCAGCAGCCCAGGGGGGGGCAATCAGCCCCAGCATTTT
TRBD1	TRBV7-9	TRBJ2-2	-	CASSSTGTGRAGELFF	TGTGCCAGCAGCTCGACCGGGACAGGGCGGGCCGGGGAGCTGTTTTTT
TRBD1	TRBV9	TRBJ2-7	-	CASSTNSGTGFVYEQYF	TGTGCCAGCAGCACCAATTCCGGGACAGGGTTTGTCTACGAGCAGTACTTC
-	TRBV5-5	TRBJ1-5	-	CASSLQEGPNQPQHF	TGTGCCAGCAGCTTACAGGAAGGCCCTAATCAGCCCCAGCATTTT
TRBD1	TRBV7-9	TRBJ2-2	-	CASSPTGGGGELFF	TGTGCCAGCAGCCCGACAGGGGGCGGCGGGGAGCTGTTTTTT
-	TRBV5-1	TRBJ1-2	-	CASSPNPLYGYTF	TGCGCCAGCAGCCCCAATCCCCTCTATGGCTACACCTTC